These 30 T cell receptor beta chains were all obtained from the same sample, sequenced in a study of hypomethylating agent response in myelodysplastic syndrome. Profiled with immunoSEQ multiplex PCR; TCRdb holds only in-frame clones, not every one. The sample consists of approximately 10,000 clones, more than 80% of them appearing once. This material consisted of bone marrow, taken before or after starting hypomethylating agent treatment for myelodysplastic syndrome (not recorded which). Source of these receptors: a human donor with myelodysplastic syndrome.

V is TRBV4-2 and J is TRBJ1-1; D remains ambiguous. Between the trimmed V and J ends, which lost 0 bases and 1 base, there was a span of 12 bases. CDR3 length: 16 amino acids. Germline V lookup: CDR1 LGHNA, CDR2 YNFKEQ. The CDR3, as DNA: TGTGCCAGCAGCCAAGAGACAACCCGGGGGAACACTGAAGCTTTCTTT. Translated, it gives CASSQETTRGNTEAFF.

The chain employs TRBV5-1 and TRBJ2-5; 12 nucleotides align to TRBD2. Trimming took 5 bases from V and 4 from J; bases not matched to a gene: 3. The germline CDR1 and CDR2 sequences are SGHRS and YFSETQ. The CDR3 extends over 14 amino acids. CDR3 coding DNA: TGCGCCAGCAGACTAGCGGGAGGTGGAGAGACCCAGTACTTC. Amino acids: CASRLAGGGETQYF.

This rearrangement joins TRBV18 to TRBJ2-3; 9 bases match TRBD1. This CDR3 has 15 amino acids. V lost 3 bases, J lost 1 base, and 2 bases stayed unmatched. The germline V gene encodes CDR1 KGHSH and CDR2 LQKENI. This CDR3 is CASSPRTGGTDTQYF. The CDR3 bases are TGTGCCAGCTCACCGAGGACAGGGGGCACAGATACGCAGTATTTT.

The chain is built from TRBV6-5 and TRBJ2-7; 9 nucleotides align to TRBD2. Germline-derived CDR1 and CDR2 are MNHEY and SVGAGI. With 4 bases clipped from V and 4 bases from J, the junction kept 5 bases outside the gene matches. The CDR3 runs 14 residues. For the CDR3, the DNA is TGTGCCAGCAGTTGGCTAGCGGGATCATACGAGCAGTACTTC. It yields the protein CASSWLAGSYEQYF.

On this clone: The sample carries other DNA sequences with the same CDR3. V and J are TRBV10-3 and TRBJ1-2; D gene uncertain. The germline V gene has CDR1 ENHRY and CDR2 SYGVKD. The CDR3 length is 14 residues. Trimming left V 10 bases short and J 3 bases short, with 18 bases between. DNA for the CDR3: TGTGCCACCACAAGGGAAGGAGAGGACTATGGCTACACCTTC. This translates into CATTREGEDYGYTF.

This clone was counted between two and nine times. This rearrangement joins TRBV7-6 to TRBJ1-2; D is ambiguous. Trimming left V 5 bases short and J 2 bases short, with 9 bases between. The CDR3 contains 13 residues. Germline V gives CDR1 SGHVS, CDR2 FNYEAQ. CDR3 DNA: TGTGCCAGCAGCCCCAACGAGAACTATGGCTACACCTTC. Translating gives CASSPNENYGYTF.

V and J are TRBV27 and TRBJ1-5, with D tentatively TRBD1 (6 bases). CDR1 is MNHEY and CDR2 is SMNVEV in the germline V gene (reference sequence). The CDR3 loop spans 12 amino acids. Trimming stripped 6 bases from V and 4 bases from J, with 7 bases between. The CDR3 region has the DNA TGTGCCAGCAGGAGGGGGAATCAGCCCCAGCATTTT. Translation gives CASRRGNQPQHF.

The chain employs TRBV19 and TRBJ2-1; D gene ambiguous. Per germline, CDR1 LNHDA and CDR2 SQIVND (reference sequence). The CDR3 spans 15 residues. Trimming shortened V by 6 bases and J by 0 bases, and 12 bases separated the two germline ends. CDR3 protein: CASSPEPDSYNEQFF. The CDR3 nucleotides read TGTGCCAGTAGCCCAGAACCAGACTCCTACAATGAGCAGTTCTTC.

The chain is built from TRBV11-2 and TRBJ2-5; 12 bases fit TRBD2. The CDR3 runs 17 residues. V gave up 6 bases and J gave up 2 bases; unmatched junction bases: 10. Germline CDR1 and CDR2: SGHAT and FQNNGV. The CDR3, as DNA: TGTGCCAGCAGTCTAGCTAGCGGGAGGGGAGCGCAAGAGACCCAGTACTTC. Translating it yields CASSLASGRGAQETQYF.

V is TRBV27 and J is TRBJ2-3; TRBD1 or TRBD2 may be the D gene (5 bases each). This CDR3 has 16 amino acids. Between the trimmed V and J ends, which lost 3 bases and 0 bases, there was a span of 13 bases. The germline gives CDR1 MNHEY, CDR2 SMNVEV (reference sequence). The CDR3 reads CASSLGPRPSTDTQYF. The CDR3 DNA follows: TGTGCCAGCAGTTTGGGACCGAGGCCAAGCACAGATACGCAGTATTTT.

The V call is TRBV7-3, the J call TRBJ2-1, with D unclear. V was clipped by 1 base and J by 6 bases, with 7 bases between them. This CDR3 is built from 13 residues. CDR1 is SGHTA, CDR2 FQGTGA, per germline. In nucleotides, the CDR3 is TGTGCCAGCAGCTTAATATATGGCAATGAGCAGTTCTTC. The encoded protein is CASSLIYGNEQFF.

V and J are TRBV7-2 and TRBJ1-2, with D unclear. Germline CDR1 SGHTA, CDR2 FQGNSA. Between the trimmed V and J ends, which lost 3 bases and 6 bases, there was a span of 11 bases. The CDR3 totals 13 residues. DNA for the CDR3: TGTGCCAGCAGCTTCGGCCCCTCGGATGGCTACACCTTC. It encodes CASSFGPSDGYTF.

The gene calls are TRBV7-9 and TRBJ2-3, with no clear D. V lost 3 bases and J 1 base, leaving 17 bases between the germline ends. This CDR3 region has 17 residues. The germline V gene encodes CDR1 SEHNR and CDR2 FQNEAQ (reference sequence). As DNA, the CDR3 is TGTGCCAGCAGCTTTGATTTTGTACGGGTTGGCACAGATACGCAGTATTTT. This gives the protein CASSFDFVRVGTDTQYF.

DNA of the CDR3: TGTGCCAGCAGCACCGGGGTTCCTAGTCGGAGCTCCTATAATTCACCCCTCCACTTT. This gives the protein CASSTGVPSRSSYNSPLHF. This chain uses TRBV11-2 with TRBJ1-6; D unclear. Per germline, CDR1 SGHAT and CDR2 FQNNGV. CDR3 length: 19 residues. V lost 5 bases and J lost 0, with 20 bases in between.

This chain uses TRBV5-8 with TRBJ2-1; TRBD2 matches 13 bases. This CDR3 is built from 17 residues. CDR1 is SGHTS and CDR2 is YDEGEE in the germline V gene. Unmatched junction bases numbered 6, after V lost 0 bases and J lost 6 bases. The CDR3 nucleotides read TGTGCCAGCAGCTTGGTACTAGCGGGAGGGCCTTTCAATGAGCAGTTCTTC. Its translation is CASSLVLAGGPFNEQFF. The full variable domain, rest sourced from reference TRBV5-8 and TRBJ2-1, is EAGVTQSPTHLIKTRGQQATLRCSPISGHTSVYWYQQALGLGLQFLLWYDEGEERNRGNFPPRFSGRQFPNYSSELNVNALELEDSALYLCASSLVLAGGPFNEQFFGPGTRLTVL.

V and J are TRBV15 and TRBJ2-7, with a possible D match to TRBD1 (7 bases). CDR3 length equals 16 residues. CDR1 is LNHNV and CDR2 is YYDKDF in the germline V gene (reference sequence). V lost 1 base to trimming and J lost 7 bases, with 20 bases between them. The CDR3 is CATSRGSRRGLGEQYF. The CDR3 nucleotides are TGTGCCACCAGCAGAGGAAGCAGGAGGGGGCTTGGGGAGCAGTACTTC.

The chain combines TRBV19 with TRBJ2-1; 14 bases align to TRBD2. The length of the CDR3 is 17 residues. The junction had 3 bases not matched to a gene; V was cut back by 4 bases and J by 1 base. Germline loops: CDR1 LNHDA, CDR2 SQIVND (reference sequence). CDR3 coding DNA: TGTGCCAGTAGTACCCGACTAGCGGGAGGGTCCTACAATGAGCAGTTCTTC. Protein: CASSTRLAGGSYNEQFF.

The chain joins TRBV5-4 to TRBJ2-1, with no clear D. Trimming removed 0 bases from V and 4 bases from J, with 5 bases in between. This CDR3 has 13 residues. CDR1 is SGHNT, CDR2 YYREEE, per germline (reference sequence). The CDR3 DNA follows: TGTGCCAGCAGCTTGGATCGATACAATGAGCAGTTCTTC. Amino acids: CASSLDRYNEQFF.

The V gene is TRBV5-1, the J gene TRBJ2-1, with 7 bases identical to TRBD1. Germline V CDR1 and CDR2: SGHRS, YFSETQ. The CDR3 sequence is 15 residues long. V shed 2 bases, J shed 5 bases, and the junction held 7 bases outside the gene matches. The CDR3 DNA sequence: TGCGCCAGCAGCTTCACAGGGGAAGTCAACAATGAGCAGTTCTTC. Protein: CASSFTGEVNNEQFF.

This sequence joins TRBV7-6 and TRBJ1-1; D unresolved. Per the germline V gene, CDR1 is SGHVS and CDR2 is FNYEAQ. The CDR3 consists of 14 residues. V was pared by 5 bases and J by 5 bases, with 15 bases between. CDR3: CASSRGEVGTEAFF. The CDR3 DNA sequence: TGTGCCAGCAGCCGAGGTGAGGTAGGGACTGAAGCTTTCTTT.

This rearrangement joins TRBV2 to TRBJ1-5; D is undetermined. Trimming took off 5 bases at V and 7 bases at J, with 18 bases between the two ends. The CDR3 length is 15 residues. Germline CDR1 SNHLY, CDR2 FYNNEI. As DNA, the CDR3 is TGTGCCAGCAGTTTCTACAGTCCGCGAGGGCAGCCCCAGCATTTT. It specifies CASSFYSPRGQPQHF.

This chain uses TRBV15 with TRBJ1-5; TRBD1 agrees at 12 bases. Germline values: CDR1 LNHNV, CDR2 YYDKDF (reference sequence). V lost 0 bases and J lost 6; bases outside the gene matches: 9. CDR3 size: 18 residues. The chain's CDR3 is CATSRDRDRGRKGQPQHF. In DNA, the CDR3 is TGTGCCACCAGCAGAGATAGGGACAGGGGGCGGAAGGGTCAGCCCCAGCATTTT. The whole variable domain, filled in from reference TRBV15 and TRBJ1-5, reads DAMVIQNPRYQVTQFGKPVTLSCSQTLNHNVMYWYQQKSSQAPKLLFHYYDKDFNNEADTPDNFQSRRPNTSFCFLDIRSPGLGDTAMYLCATSRDRDRGRKGQPQHFGDGTRLSIL.

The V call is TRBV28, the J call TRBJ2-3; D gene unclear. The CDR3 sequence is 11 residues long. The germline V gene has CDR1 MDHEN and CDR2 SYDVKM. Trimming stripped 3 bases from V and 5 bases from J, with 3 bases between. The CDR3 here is CASSLEDTQYF. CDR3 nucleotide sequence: TGTGCCAGCAGTTTGGAAGATACGCAGTATTTT.

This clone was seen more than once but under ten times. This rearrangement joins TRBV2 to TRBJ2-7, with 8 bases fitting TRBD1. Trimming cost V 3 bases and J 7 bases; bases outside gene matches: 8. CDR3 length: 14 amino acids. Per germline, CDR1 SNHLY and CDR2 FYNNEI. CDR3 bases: TGTGCCAGCAGTGACGACAGGGGTCGGTCTGAGCAGTACTTC. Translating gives CASSDDRGRSEQYF.

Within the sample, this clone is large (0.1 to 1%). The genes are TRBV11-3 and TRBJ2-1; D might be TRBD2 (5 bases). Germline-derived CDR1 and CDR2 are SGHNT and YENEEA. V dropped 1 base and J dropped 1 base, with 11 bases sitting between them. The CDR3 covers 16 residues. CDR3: CASSLAGRGSYNEQFF. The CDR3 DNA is TGTGCCAGCAGCTTAGCGGGGAGAGGGTCCTACAATGAGCAGTTCTTC.

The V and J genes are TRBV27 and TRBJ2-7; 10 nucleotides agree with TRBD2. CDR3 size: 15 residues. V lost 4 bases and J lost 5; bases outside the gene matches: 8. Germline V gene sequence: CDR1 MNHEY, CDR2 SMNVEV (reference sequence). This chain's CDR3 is CASSSFGTSEDEQYF. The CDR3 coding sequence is TGTGCCAGCAGTTCCTTCGGGACTAGCGAGGACGAGCAGTACTTC.

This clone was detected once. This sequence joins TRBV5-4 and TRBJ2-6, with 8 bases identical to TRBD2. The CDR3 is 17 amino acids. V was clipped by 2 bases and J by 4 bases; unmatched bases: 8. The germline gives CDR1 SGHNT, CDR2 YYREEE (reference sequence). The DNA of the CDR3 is TGTGCCAGCAGCTTTCTTCGGGGGGGCACCGGGGCCAACGTCCTGACTTTC. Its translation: CASSFLRGGTGANVLTF.

The CDR3 here is CASKGEETQYF. CDR3 DNA: TGTGCCAGCAAGGGGGAAGAGACCCAGTACTTC. V and J are TRBV7-8 and TRBJ2-5; a weak D match, TRBD1 (6 bases). CDR3 size: 11 residues. Germline V CDR1 and CDR2: SGHVS, FQNEAQ. The ends were cut back, 7 bases at V and 3 bases at J, with 6 bases in the middle. Variable domain in full (rest from reference TRBV7-8 and TRBJ2-5): GAGVSQSPRYKVAKRGQDVALRCDPISGHVSLFWYQQALGQGPEFLTYFQNEAQLDKSGLPSDRFFAERPEGSVSTLKIQRTQQEDSAVYLCASKGEETQYFGPGTRLLVL.

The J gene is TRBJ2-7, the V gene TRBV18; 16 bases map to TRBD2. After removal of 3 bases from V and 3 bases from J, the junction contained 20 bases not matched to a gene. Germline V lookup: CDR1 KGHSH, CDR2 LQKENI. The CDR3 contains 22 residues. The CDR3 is CASSPGLGTPGTSGRDLYEQYF. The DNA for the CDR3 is TGTGCCAGCTCACCGGGGCTAGGGACACCCGGGACTAGCGGGAGGGACCTCTACGAGCAGTACTTC.

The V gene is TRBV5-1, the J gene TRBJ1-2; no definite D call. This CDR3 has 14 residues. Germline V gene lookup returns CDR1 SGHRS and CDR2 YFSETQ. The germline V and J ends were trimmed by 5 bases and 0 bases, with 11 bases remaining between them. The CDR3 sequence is CASRTSEANYGYTF. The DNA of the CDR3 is TGCGCCAGCAGGACCTCCGAAGCTAACTATGGCTACACCTTC.